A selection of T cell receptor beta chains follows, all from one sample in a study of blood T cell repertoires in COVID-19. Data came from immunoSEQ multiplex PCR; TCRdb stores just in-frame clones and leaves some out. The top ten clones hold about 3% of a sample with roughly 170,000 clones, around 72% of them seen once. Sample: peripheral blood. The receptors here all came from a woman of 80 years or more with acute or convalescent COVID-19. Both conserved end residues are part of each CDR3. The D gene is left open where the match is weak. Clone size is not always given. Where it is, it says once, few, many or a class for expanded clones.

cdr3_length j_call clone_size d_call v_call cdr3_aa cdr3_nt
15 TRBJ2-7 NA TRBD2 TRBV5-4 CASSLSSGNSYEQYF TGTGCCAGCAGCTTGTCTAGCGGGAACTCCTACGAGCAGTACTTC
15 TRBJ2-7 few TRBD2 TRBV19 CASSVAGGRSYEQYF TGTGCCAGTAGTGTAGCGGGAGGCCGCTCCTACGAGCAGTACTTC
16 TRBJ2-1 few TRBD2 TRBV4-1 CASSLLAGVRYNEQFF TGCGCCAGCAGCCTCTTAGCGGGAGTCAGGTACAATGAGCAGTTCTTC
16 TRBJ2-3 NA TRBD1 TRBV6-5 CASSYSWTGATDTQYF TGTGCCAGCAGTTACTCCTGGACAGGTGCCACAGATACGCAGTATTTT
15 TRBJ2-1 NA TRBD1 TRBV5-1 CASSLGQGAYNEQFF TGCGCCAGCAGCTTGGGCCAGGGGGCCTACAATGAGCAGTTCTTC
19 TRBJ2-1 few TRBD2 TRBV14 CASSPQRSSGRAGGDEQFF TGTGCCAGCAGCCCACAGAGGAGTAGCGGGAGGGCCGGTGGGGATGAGCAGTTCTTC
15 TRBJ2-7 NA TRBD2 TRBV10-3 CAISDSAGETYEQYF TGTGCCATCAGTGATTCAGCGGGAGAGACCTACGAGCAGTACTTC
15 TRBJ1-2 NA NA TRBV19 CASRKTEGFNYGYTF TGTGCCAGTAGAAAGACAGAAGGCTTTAACTATGGCTACACCTTC
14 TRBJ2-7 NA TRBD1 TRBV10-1 CASSRDRGHYEQYF TGCGCCAGCAGTCGCGACAGGGGCCACTACGAGCAGTACTTC
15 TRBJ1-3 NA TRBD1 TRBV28 CASSSGTASGNTIYF TGTGCCAGCAGTTCAGGGACAGCATCTGGAAACACCATATATTTT
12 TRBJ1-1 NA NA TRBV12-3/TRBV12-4 CATQVGSSEAFF TGTGCCACCCAAGTAGGGAGCTCTGAAGCTTTCTTT
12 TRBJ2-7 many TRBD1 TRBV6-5 CASRRQGYEQYF TGTGCCAGCAGACGACAGGGATACGAGCAGTACTTC
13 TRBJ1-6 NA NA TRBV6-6 CASSPQTDSPLHF TGTGCCAGCAGTCCACAGACAGATTCACCCCTCCACTTT
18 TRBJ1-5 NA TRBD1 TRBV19 CASSTGQGAFGSNQPQHF TGTGCCAGTAGTACAGGACAGGGGGCTTTTGGGAGCAATCAGCCCCAGCATTTT
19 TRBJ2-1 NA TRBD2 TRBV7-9 CATSLVTGRGYQAYNEQFF TGTGCCACCTCCCTTGTGACCGGGAGGGGCTACCAGGCCTACAATGAGCAGTTCTTC
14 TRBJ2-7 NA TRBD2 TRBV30 CAWSSSGDLREQYF TGTGCCTGGAGTTCTAGCGGGGACCTCCGCGAGCAGTACTTC
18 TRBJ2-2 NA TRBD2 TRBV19 CASSISRGGRGNTGELFF TGTGCCAGTAGTATTTCGAGGGGCGGGAGAGGGAACACCGGGGAGCTGTTTTTT
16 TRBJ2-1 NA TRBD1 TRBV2 CASSGGWDRDYNEQFF TGTGCCAGCAGTGGGGGTTGGGACAGGGATTACAATGAGCAGTTCTTC
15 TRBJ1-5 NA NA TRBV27 CASSRGQTSNQPQHF TGTGCCAGCAGTAGAGGACAGACTAGCAATCAGCCCCAGCATTTT
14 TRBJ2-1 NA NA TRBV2 CASMQGTSNNEQFF TGTGCCAGTATGCAGGGGACGAGCAACAATGAGCAGTTCTTC
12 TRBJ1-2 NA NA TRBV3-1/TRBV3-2 CASSQDSGGYTF TGTGCCAGCAGCCAAGATAGTGGTGGCTACACCTTC
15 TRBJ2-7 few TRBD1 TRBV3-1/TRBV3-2 CASSQGPTGFDEQYF TGTGCCAGCAGCCAAGGGCCGACAGGGTTTGACGAGCAGTACTTC
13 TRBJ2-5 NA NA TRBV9 CASSRGAQETQYF TGTGCCAGCAGCCGGGGGGCCCAAGAGACCCAGTACTTC
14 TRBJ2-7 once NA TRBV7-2 CASSLDGNSYEQYF TGTGCCAGCAGCTTAGATGGCAACTCCTACGAGCAGTACTTC
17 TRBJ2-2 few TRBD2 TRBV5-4 CASSLDPGLASPGELFF TGTGCCAGCAGCTTGGATCCGGGACTAGCCTCCCCCGGGGAGCTGTTTTTT
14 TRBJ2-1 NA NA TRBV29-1 CSVFGTSSYNEQFF TGCAGCGTATTCGGGACAAGCTCCTACAATGAGCAGTTCTTC
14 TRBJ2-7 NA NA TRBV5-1 CASSLGEIGYEQYF TGCGCCAGCAGCTTGGGGGAGATTGGCTACGAGCAGTACTTC
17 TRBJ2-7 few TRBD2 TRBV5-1 CASSLFPLADSSYEQYF TGCGCCAGCAGCTTGTTCCCACTAGCGGACAGCTCCTACGAGCAGTACTTC
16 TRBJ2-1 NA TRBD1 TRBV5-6 CASSLTPGQGAQEQFF TGTGCCAGCAGCTTGACGCCGGGACAGGGGGCTCAAGAGCAGTTCTTC
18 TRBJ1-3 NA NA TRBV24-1 CATSDPTRGLSPGNTIYF TGTGCCACCAGTGACCCTACACGGGGTCTATCACCCGGAAACACCATATATTTT
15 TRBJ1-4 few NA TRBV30 CAWSSAEGGYEKLFF TGTGCCTGGAGTTCTGCCGAAGGGGGATATGAAAAACTGTTTTTT
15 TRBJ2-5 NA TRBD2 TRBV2 CASSEGGSWQETQYF TGTGCCAGCAGTGAGGGCGGGAGTTGGCAAGAGACCCAGTACTTC
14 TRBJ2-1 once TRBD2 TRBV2 CASSDGTRKYEQFF TGTGCCAGCAGTGATGGGACTAGGAAATATGAGCAGTTCTTC
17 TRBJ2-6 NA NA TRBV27 CASSLWQGTSGANVLTF TGTGCCAGCAGTTTATGGCAGGGTACGTCTGGGGCCAACGTCCTGACTTTC
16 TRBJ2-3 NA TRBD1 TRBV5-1 CASSSGDRGSTDTQYF TGCGCCAGCAGCTCAGGGGACAGGGGCTCTACAGATACGCAGTATTTT
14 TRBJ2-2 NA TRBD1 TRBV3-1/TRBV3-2 CASIGQGNTGELFF TGTGCCAGCATCGGACAGGGGAACACCGGGGAGCTGTTTTTT
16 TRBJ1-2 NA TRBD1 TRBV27 CASTPLWTGEGNGYTF TGTGCCAGCACCCCCCTGTGGACAGGGGAGGGGAATGGCTACACCTTC
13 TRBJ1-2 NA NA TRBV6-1 CASSEGAEGGYTF TGTGCCAGCAGTGAAGGGGCGGAGGGAGGCTACACCTTC
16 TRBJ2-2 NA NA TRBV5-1 CASSLDPGRNTGELFF TGCGCCAGCAGCTTGGACCCCGGGAGGAACACCGGGGAGCTGTTTTTT
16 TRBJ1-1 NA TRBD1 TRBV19 CASSRTGGRMNTEAFF TGTGCCAGTAGCAGGACAGGGGGGCGGATGAACACTGAAGCTTTCTTT
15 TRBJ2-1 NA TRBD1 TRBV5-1 CASRTGTGAYNEQFF TGCGCCAGCAGAACCGGGACAGGGGCCTACAATGAGCAGTTCTTC
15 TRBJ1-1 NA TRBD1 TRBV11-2 CASSIGQGLNTEAFF TGTGCCAGCAGCATAGGACAGGGGCTGAACACTGAAGCTTTCTTT
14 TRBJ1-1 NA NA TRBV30 CAWSVLGAQTEAFF TGTGCCTGGAGTGTACTGGGGGCACAAACTGAAGCTTTCTTT
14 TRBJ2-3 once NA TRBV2 CASMNRVGTDTQYF TGTGCCAGCATGAACAGGGTGGGCACAGATACGCAGTATTTT
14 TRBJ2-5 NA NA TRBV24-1 CATSDPGSQETQYF TGTGCCACCAGTGATCCGGGAAGCCAAGAGACCCAGTACTTC
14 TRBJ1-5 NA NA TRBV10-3 CATRPGFDNQPQHF TGTGCCACCCGACCGGGGTTTGACAATCAGCCCCAGCATTTT
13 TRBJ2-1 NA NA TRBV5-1 CASSWTGYNEQFF TGCGCCAGCAGCTGGACTGGTTACAATGAGCAGTTCTTC